This T cell receptor (beta chain) was identified in a study of blood T cell repertoires in COVID-19. The CDR3 has 14 residues. V dropped 6 bases and J dropped 8; count of bases not matched to a gene: 8. The germline V gene has CDR1 MNHNS and CDR2 SASEGT. Produced via immunoSEQ multiplex PCR; TCRdb's table is partial and in-frame only. This sample has some 200,000 clones, with about 79% found just once. The rearrangement links TRBV6-1 to TRBJ1-4; 8 bases are shared with TRBD1. Specimen: peripheral blood. The TCR was taken from a woman aged 40-49 years who had recovered from COVID-19. CDR3 residues: CASSRDRFQEKLFF. CDR3 DNA sequence: TGTGCCAGCAGCAGGGACAGGTTCCAGGAAAAACTGTTTTTT.